A single sample is the source of the 4 T cell receptor beta chains below, sequenced in a study of cytomegalovirus exposure and HLA in healthy donors. 60 Vbeta and 13 Jbeta primers were used in PCR. TCRdb keeps only in-frame clones here, not all; method: immunoSEQ multiplex PCR. The table records about 200,000 clones, approximately 88% of them present only once. The material sequenced was PBMCs. These receptor sequences come from a boy aged 2 to 10 in good health and CMV-seronegative.

V usage is TRBV19 and J usage is TRBJ1-5; tentative D call: TRBD1 (5 bases). This CDR3 contains 16 residues. Germline V gives CDR1 LNHDA, CDR2 SQIVND (reference sequence). V shed 3 bases and J shed 0 bases, with 12 bases lying between them. CDR3 bases: TGTGCCAGTAGTATGATCGGGGGTAATAGCAATCAGCCCCAGCATTTT. Residues: CASSMIGGNSNQPQHF. Full variable domain (missing parts from reference TRBV19 and TRBJ1-5): DGGITQSPKYLFRKEGQNVTLSCEQNLNHDAMYWYRQDPGQGLRLIYYSQIVNDFQKGDIAEGYSVSREKKESFPLTVTSAQKNPTAFYLCASSMIGGNSNQPQHFGDGTRLSIL.

The chain is built from TRBV29-1 and TRBJ1-1; 8 positions match TRBD1. From germline, CDR1 is SQVTM and CDR2 ANQGSEA. The CDR3 totals 13 residues. Unmatched junction bases numbered 8, after V lost 7 bases and J lost 4 bases. The CDR3 is CSDRQGRGTEAFF. CDR3 coding DNA: TGCAGCGACCGACAGGGGCGGGGCACTGAAGCTTTCTTT.

The chain recombines TRBV27 with TRBJ2-2; a weak D match, TRBD2 (6 bases). The CDR3 totals 18 residues. Trimming shortened V by 2 bases and J by 2 bases, and 18 bases separated the two germline ends. Germline CDR1 is MNHEY and CDR2 is SMNVEV (reference sequence). The CDR3 DNA follows: TGTGCCAGCAGTTTAGGGGGGTTCGGCGGTTCAAACACCGGGGAGCTGTTTTTT. Amino acid sequence: CASSLGGFGGSNTGELFF.

This rearrangement joins TRBV7-8 to TRBJ2-1; 7 bases map to TRBD2. CDR3 length: 15 residues. The germline gives CDR1 SGHVS, CDR2 FQNEAQ. The ends lost 4 bases at V and 6 bases at J; junction bases unmatched: 9. CDR3 bases: TGTGCCAGCAGCTCCTCAGGACTAGACCTCAATGAGCAGTTCTTC. Translation: CASSSSGLDLNEQFF.